This T cell receptor (beta chain) is from a study of cytomegalovirus exposure and HLA in healthy donors. PCR amplification relied on 60 Vbeta primers (plus 13 Jbeta primers). Clones were sequenced by immunoSEQ multiplex PCR, and TCRdb holds only the in-frame ones, with some missing. The repertoire holds about 190,000 clones, with 87% as singletons. V gave up 2 bases and J gave up 8 bases, with 19 bases separating them. Germline V CDR1 and CDR2: GTSNPN, SVGIG (reference sequence). The CDR3 consists of 16 residues. General study results and limits: Later genetic work tied a missense DCLRE1C variant to beta-chain V and J trimming.

Turning to this clone: The antigen is undetermined.

Sequencing input: PBMCs. This receptor was obtained from a man aged 25-45 years in good health and CMV-seronegative. The rearrangement uses TRBV30 and TRBJ1-6; D not resolved. The CDR3 loop is CAWSTERALTDSPLHF. The CDR3 DNA is TGTGCCTGGAGTACGGAGAGGGCCCTCACTGATTCACCCCTCCACTTT.